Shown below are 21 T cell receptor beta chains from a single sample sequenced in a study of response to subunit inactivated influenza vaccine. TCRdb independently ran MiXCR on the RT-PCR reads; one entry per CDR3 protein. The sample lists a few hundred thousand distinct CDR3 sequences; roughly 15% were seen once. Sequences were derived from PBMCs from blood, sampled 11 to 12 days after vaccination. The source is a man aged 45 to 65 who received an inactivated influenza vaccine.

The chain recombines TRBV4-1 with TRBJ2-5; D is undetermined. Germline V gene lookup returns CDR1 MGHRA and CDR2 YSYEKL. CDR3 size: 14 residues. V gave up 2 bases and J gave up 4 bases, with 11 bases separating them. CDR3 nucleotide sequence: TGCGCCAGCAGCCAATTAGCTATGGCAGAGACCCAGTACTTC. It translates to CASSQLAMAETQYF.

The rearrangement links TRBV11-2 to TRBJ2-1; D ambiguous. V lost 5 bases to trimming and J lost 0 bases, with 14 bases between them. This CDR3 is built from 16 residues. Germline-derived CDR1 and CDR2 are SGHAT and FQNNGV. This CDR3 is CASSLEQWTSYNEQFF. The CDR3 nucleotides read TGTGCCAGCAGCCTTGAACAGTGGACCTCCTACAATGAGCAGTTCTTC. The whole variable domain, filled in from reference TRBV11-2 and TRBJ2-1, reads EAGVAQSPRYKIIEKRQSVAFWCNPISGHATLYWYQQILGQGPKLLIQFQNNGVVDDSQLPKDRFSAERLKGVDSTLKIQPAKLEDSAVYLCASSLEQWTSYNEQFFGPGTRLTVL.

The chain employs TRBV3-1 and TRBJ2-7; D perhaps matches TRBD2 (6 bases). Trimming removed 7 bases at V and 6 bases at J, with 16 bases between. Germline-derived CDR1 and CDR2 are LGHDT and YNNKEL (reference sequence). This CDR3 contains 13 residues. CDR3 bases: TGTGCCAGCACGCTCCGGCGGGGAGGCGAGCAGTACTTC. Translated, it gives CASTLRRGGEQYF.

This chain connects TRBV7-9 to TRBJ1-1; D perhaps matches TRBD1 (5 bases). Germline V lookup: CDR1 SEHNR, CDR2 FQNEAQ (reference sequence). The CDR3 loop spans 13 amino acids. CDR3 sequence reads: CAYRGLMNTEAFF. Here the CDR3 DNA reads TGTGCTTATCGGGGCCTCATGAACACTGAAGCTTTCTTT.

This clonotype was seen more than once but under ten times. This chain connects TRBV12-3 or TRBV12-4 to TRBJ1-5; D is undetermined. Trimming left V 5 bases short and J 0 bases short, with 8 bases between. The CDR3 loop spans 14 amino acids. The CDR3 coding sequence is TGTGCCAGCAGTCTACTTTCTAGCAATCAGCCCCAGCATTTT. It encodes CASSLLSSNQPQHF.

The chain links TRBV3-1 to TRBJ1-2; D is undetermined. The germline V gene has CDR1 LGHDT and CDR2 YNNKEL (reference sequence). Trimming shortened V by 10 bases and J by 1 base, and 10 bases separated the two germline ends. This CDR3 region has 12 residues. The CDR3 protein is CATGANNYGYTF. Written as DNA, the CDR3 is TGTGCCACAGGCGCAAATAACTATGGCTACACCTTC. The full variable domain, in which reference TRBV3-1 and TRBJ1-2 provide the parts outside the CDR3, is DTAVSQTPKYLVTQMGNDKSIKCEQNLGHDTMYWYKQDSKKFLKIMFSYNNKELIINETVPNRFSPKSPDKAHLNLHINSLELGDSAVYFCATGANNYGYTFGSGTRLTVV.

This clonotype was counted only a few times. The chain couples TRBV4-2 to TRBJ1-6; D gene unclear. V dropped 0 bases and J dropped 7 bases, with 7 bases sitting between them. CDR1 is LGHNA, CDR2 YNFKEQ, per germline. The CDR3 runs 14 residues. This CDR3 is CASSQEGRNSPLHF. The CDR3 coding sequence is TGTGCCAGCAGCCAAGAAGGACGGAATTCACCCCTCCACTTT.

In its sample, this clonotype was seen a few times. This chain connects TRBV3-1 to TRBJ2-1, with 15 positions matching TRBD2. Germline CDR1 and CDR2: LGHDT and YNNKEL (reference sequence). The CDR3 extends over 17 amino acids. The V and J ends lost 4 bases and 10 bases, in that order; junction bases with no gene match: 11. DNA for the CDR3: TGTGCCAGCAGCCGTCATTCCGGGACTAGCGGGGGGCCAGAGCAGTTCTTC. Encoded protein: CASSRHSGTSGGPEQFF.

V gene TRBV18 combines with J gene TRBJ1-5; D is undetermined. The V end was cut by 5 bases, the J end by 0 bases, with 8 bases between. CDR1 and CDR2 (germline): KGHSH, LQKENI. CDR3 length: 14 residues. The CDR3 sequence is CASSRAPSNQPQHF. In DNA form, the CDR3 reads TGTGCCAGCTCAAGGGCGCCTAGCAATCAGCCCCAGCATTTT.

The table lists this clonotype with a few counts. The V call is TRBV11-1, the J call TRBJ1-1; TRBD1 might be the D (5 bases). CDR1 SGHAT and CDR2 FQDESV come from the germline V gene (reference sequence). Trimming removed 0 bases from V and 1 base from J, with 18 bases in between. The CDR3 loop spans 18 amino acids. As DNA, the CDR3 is TGTGCCAGCAGCTTAGCGTTTCTTACGGGACTAAGGAACACTGAAGCTTTCTTT. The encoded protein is CASSLAFLTGLRNTEAFF.

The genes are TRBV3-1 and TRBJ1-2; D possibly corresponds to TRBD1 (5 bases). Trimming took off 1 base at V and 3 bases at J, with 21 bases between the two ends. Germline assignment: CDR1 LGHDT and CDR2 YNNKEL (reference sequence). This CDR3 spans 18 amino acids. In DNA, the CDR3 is TGTGCCAGCAGCCAAGTTTTTAGGCAGGGAGGGCTGGACTATGGCTACACCTTC. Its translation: CASSQVFRQGGLDYGYTF.

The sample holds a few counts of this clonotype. The CDR3 nucleotides are TGTGCCATCAGTGAGTCGTCTAGCGGGATCCTGTACCAAGAGACCCAGTACTTC. Translation gives CAISESSSGILYQETQYF. This chain uses TRBV10-3 with TRBJ2-5, with 9 bases matching TRBD2. The V gene end was trimmed by 0 bases and the J gene end by 0 bases; junction bases not matched to a gene: 8. The CDR3 covers 18 residues. CDR1 is ENHRY and CDR2 is SYGVKD in the germline V gene.

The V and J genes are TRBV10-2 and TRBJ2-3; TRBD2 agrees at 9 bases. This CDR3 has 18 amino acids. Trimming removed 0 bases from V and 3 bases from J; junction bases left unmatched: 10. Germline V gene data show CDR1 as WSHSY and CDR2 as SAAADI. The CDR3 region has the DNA TGCGCCAGCAGTGAGTCCGATGGCGGGGGGGCGGGGACAGATACGCAGTATTTT. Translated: CASSESDGGGAGTDTQYF.

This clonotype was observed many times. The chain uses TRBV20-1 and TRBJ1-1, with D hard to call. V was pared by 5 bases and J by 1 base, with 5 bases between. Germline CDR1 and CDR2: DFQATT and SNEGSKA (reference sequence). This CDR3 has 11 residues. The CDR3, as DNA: TGCAGTGCTTTCGGGAACACTGAAGCTTTCTTT. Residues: CSAFGNTEAFF.

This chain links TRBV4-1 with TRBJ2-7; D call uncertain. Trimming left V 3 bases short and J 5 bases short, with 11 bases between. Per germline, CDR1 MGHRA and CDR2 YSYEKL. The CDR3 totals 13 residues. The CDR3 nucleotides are TGCGCCAGCAGCCATCCGAGAGCAAACGAGCAGTACTTC. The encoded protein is CASSHPRANEQYF.

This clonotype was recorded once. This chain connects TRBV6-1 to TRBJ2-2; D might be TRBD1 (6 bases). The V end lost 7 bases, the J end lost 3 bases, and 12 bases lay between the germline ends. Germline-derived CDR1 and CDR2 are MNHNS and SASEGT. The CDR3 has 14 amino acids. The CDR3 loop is CASKVAGDTGELFF. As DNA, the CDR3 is TGTGCCAGCAAGGTTGCAGGGGACACCGGGGAGCTGTTTTTT.

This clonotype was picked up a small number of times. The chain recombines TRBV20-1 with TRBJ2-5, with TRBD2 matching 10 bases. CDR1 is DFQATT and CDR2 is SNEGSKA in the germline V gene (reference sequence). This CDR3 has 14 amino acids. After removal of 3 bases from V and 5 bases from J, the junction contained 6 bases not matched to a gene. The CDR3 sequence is CSASSSGRVETQYF. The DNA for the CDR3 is TGCAGTGCTAGCTCTAGCGGGAGAGTGGAGACCCAGTACTTC.

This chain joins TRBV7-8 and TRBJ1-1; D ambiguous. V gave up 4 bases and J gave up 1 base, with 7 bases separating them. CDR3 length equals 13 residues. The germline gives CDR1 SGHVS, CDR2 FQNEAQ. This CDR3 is CASSYRRNTEAFF. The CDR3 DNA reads TGTGCCAGCAGCTATCGAAGGAACACTGAAGCTTTCTTT.

CDR3 sequence: CASSLEWRGPYNEQFF. CDR3 nucleotide sequence: TGTGCCAGCAGCTTAGAGTGGCGGGGGCCTTACAATGAGCAGTTCTTC. The chain is built from TRBV7-2 and TRBJ2-1; tentatively, D is TRBD2 (7 bases). Germline V gene sequence: CDR1 SGHTA, CDR2 FQGNSA. The CDR3 has 16 amino acids. V gave up 1 base and J gave up 4 bases, with 14 bases separating them. Full variable domain (outside the CDR3, taken from reference TRBV7-2 and TRBJ2-1): GAGVSQSPSNKVTEKGKDVELRCDPISGHTALYWYRQSLGQGLEFLIYFQGNSAPDKSGLPSDRFSAERTGGSVSTLTIQRTQQEDSAVYLCASSLEWRGPYNEQFFGPGTRLTVL.

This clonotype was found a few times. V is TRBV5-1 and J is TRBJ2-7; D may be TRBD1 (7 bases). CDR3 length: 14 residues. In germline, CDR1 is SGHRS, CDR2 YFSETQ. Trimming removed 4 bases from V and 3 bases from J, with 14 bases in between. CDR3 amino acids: CASSPQGGFYEQYF. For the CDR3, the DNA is TGCGCCAGCAGCCCGCAGGGGGGCTTCTACGAGCAGTACTTC. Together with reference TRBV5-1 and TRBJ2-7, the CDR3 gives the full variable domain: KAGVTQTPRYLIKTRGQQVTLSCSPISGHRSVSWYQQTPGQGLQFLFEYFSETQRNKGNFPGRFSGRQFSNSRSEMNVSTLELGDSALYLCASSPQGGFYEQYFGPGTRLTVT.

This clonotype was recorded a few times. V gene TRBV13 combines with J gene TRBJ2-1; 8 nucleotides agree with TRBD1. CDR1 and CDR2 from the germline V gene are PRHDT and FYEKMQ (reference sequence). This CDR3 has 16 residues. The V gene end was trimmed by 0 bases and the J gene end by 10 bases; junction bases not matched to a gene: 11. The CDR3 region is CASSLGLGQGEGEQFF. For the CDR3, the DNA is TGTGCCAGCAGCTTAGGCCTAGGACAGGGAGAGGGGGAGCAGTTCTTC. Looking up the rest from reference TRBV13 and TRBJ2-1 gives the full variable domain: AAGVIQSPRHLIKEKRETATLKCYPIPRHDTVYWYQQGPGQDPQFLISFYEKMQSDKGSIPDRFSAQQFSDYHSELNMSSLELGDSALYFCASSLGLGQGEGEQFFGPGTRLTVL.